This TCR beta chain was sequenced in a study of T cells after yellow fever vaccination (dated 2019 in TCRdb). Background on the whole study: Libraries from fractions with low cell numbers were prepared with the SMART-Seq v4 Ultra Low Input RNA kit. Blood samples were taken at several timepoints before and after primary and secondary immunization, and bulk PBMC replicates and cell subsets were isolated. The cohort comprised two healthy male donors, one aged 18 to 30 and one aged 30 to 40 years. To track T-cell clones before and after primary and booster YFV17D yellow fever vaccination, bulk TCR alpha and beta repertoires were sequenced longitudinally.

The sample's treatment or condition, from its label and the paper: live attenuated yellow fever vaccine strain. At each blood-draw timepoint, two biological replicates of bulk PBMCs were obtained. PBMCs were isolated from peripheral blood using a standard Ficoll-Paque protocol. TriZol was used to extract RNA from bulk PBMCs, from CD4 and CD8 fractions, and from dextramer-positive and dextramer-negative fractions. Per the germline V gene, KGHDR is the CDR1 and SFDVKD is the CDR2. Spanning cysteine to valine, the CDR3 consists of 11 amino acids. CDR3 DNA only is kept here, 33 bases in frame from base 1. The V and J ends are trimmed by 7 bases and 5 bases, leaving 8 bases between them. What the study reported, not specific to this receptor: The secondary T-cell response was weaker than the primary response but faster, peaking on day 5 instead of day 15. The study included only two donors, which limits how far the findings can be generalized. A small fraction of clonotypes showed up in both the CD4 and CD8 compartments, probably as a result of convergent recombination. Because abundant contaminating clonotypes from the bulk population could be contained in FACS-sorted repertoires, computational filtering was required. Most clones expanded after primary vaccination (96% of CD4 and 88% of CD8) were re-detected after the booster, suggesting that broad memory maintenance occurred.

Points on this clonotype: This clone's antigen is unknown. No much larger clonotype is one base removed from it; base qualities were not supplied.

TCR cDNA was made using 5'RACE template switching, a step that added a universal primer site and unique molecular identifiers. cDNA synthesis was primed from both the TCR alpha and TCR beta constant segments. Two PCR steps were used to amplify libraries, with sample barcodes and sequencing adapters being added in the second step. Sequencing of libraries was performed on Illumina HiSeq 2500 (2x100 bp) or NovaSeq (2x150 bp). From the authors' description of their analysis: Reads were demultiplexed and collapsed into UMI consensus sequences with MIGEC, and V(D)J alignment was performed with MiXCR. Vaccine-responding clonotypes were defined with edgeR using replicate PBMC samples, requiring FDR below 0.01 and a log2 fold change above 5 up to day 15. Each bulk clonotype was labeled CD4 or CD8 based on which sequenced repertoire, CD4 or CD8, contained the clonotype at higher abundance. In-frame beta chains were kept once TCRdb had trimmed the public reads at Q25 with fastp and called clones with MiXCR. Each record represents a unique CDR3 protein, reported with the most common genes and DNA among its rows. These V and J calls are TCRdb output, not the study's own analysis. Here the sample has a few hundred thousand distinct CDR3 sequences; 17% occur a single time. The ten largest clones capture about 18% of the sample.

The material sequenced was PBMCs, taken about 5 days after the first yellow fever vaccination. The clonotype was recovered from a man aged 18 to 35 who received the YFV17D yellow fever vaccine. The chain is made from TRBV24-1 and TRBJ2-7; TRBD1 is possibly the D segment (5 matching bases). In nucleotides, the sequence is TGTGCCACCAGAGAGGACAACGAGCAGTACGTC. It codes for CATREDNEQYV.